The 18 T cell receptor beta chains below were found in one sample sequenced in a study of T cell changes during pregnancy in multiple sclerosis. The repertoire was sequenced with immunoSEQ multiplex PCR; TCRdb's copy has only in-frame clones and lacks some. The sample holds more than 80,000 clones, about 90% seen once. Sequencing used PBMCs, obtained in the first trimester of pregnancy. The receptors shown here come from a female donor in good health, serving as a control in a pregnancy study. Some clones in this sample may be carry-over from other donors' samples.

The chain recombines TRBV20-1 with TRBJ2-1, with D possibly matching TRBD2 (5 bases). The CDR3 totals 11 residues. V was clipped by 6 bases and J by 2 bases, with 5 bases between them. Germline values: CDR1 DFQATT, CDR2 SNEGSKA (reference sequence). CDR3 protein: CSAGTYNEQFF. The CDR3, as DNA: TGCAGTGCCGGGACCTACAATGAGCAGTTCTTC.

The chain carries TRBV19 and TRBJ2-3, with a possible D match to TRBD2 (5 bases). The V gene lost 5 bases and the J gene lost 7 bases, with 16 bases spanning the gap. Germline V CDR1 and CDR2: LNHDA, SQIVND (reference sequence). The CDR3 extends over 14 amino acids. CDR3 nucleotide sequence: TGTGCCAGTAGTCAGGTGGGAGAGAAGAATACGCAGTATTTT. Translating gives CASSQVGEKNTQYF.

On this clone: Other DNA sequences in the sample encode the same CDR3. The CDR3 DNA reads TGTGCCAGCAGCGGGGGGGCAAGCACAGATACGCAGTATTTT. This gives the protein CASSGGASTDTQYF. This rearrangement joins TRBV27 to TRBJ2-3; 8 nucleotides line up with TRBD2. V trimming: 6 bases; J trimming: 0 bases; junction bases outside the gene matches: 2. Germline CDR1 reads MNHEY; CDR2 reads SMNVEV (reference sequence). The CDR3 length is 14 residues.

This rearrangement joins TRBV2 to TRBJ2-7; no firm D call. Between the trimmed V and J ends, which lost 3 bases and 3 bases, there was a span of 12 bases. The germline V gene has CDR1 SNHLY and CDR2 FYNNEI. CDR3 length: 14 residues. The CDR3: CASSEYSSLYEQYF. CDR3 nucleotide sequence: TGTGCCAGCAGTGAGTACAGTTCCCTCTACGAGCAGTACTTC.

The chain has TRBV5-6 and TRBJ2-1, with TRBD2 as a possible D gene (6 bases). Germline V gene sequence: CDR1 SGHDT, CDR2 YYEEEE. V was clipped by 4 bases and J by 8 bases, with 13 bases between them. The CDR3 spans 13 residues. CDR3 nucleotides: TGTGCCAGCAGCACTACTAGCTATCATGAGCAGTTCTTC. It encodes CASSTTSYHEQFF.

The CDR3 nucleotides read TGTGCCAGCAGTGAAGGGCCGACAGGGGTACGGACAGATACGCAGTATTTT. Amino acid sequence: CASSEGPTGVRTDTQYF. The J gene is TRBJ2-3, the V gene TRBV6-1, with 8 bases that match TRBD1. V was clipped by 1 base and J by 3 bases; unmatched bases: 9. Germline V gives CDR1 MNHNS, CDR2 SASEGT. The CDR3 consists of 17 residues.

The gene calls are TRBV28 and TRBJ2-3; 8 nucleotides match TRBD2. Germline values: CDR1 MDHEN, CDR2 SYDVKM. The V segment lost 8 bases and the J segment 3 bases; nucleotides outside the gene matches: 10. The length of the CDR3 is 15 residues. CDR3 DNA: TGTGCCAGCTCCTCCGGGGGGGGGCAAACAGATACGCAGTATTTT. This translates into CASSSGGGQTDTQYF.

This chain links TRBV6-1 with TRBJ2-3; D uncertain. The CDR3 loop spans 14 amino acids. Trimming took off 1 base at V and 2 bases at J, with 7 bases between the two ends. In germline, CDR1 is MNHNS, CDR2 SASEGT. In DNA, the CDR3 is TGTGCCAGCAGTGAAGACAGTCCCACAGATACGCAGTATTTT. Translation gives CASSEDSPTDTQYF.

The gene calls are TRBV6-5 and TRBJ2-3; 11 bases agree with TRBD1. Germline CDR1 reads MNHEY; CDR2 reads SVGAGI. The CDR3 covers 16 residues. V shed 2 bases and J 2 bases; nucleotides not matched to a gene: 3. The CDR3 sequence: CASSYKGQGDTDTQYF. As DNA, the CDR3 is TGTGCCAGCAGTTACAAGGGACAGGGGGACACAGATACGCAGTATTTT.

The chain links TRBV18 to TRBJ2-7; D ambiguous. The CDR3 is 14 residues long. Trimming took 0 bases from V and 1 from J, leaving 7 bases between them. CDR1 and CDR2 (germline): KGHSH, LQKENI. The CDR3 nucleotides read TGTGCCAGCTCACCACCAGGAGTTTCCTACGAGCAGTACTTC. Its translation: CASSPPGVSYEQYF.

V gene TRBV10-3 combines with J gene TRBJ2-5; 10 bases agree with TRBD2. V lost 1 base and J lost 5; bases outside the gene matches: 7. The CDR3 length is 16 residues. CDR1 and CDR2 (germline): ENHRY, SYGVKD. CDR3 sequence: CAISEWPSGGRETQYF. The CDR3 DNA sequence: TGTGCCATCAGTGAGTGGCCTAGCGGGGGCAGGGAGACCCAGTACTTC.

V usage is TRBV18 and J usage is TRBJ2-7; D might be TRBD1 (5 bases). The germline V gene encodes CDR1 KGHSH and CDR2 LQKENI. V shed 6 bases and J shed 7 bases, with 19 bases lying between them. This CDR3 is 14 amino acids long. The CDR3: CASSRAGKVGEQYF. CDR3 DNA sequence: TGTGCCAGCTCCCGGGCAGGGAAGGTTGGAGAGCAGTACTTC.

In nucleotides, the CDR3 is TGTGCCAGCAGTCTCGGGACAGACACAGATACGCAGTATTTT. The encoded protein is CASSLGTDTDTQYF. The chain has TRBV28 and TRBJ2-3; 7 nucleotides agree with TRBD1. The CDR3 has 14 residues. The V gene's germline CDR1 is MDHEN and CDR2 SYDVKM. With 5 bases clipped from V and 2 bases from J, the junction kept 4 bases outside the gene matches.

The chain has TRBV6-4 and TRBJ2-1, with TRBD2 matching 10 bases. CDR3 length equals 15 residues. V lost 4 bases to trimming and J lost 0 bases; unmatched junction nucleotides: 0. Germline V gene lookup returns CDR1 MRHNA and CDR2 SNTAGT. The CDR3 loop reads CASSGTSGSYNEQFF. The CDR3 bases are TGTGCCAGCAGTGGGACTAGCGGCTCCTACAATGAGCAGTTCTTC.

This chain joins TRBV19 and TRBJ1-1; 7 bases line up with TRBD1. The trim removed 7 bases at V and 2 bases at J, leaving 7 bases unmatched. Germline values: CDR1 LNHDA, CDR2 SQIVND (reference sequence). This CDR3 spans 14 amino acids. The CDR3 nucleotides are TGTGCCAGTACAAGGGGGCCCGGAAACACTGAAGCTTTCTTT. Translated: CASTRGPGNTEAFF.

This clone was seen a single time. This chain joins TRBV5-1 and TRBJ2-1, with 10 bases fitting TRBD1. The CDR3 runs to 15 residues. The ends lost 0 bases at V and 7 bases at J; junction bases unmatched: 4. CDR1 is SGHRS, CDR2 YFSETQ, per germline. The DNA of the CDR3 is TGCGCCAGCAGCTTGGCCGGGACAGGGGTGAATGAGCAGTTCTTC. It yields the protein CASSLAGTGVNEQFF.

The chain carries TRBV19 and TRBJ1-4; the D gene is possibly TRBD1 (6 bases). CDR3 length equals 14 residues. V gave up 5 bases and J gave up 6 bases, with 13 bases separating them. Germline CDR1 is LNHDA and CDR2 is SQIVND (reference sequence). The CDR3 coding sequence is TGTGCCAGTAGTCCCCGTTACAGGGATGAAAAACTGTTTTTT. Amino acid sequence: CASSPRYRDEKLFF.

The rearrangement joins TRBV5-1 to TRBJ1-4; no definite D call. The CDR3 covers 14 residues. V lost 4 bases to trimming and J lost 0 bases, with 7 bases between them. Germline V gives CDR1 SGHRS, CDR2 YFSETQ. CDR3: CASSLEATNEKLFF. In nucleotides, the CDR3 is TGCGCCAGCAGCCTAGAGGCAACTAATGAAAAACTGTTTTTT. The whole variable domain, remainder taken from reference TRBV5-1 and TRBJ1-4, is KAGVTQTPRYLIKTRGQQVTLSCSPISGHRSVSWYQQTPGQGLQFLFEYFSETQRNKGNFPGRFSGRQFSNSRSEMNVSTLELGDSALYLCASSLEATNEKLFFGSGTQLSVL.